These T cell receptor beta chains were read from a single sample in a study of shared clonotypes between healthy human individuals. The assay was immunoSEQ multiplex PCR, and TCRdb's table has in-frame clones only and misses some. The data show around 1.1 million clones, 70% to 85% seen once. The sequenced sample consisted of memory CD4+ T cells from PBMCs. These receptors were obtained from a man aged 18 to 30 in good health. Some clones in this sample may be carry-over from other donors' samples. Each CDR3 is given with its conserved first and last residue. A D gene is named only where the DNA matches it firmly. Some rows mark clone size as missing; the rest say once, few, many or name a class of expanded clone.

d_call: TRBD2
v_call: TRBV5-6
clone_size: .
j_call: TRBJ2-7
cdr3_aa: CASHVRGAARYEQYF
cdr3_nt: TGTGCCAGCCACGTGCGGGGGGCAGCGCGCTACGAGCAGTACTTC

d_call: .
v_call: TRBV7-9
clone_size: .
j_call: TRBJ2-1
cdr3_aa: CASSSPRGGAYNEQFF
cdr3_nt: TGTGCCAGCAGCTCACCTCGAGGGGGTGCCTACAATGAGCAGTTCTTC

d_call: .
v_call: TRBV6-5
clone_size: .
j_call: TRBJ1-1
cdr3_aa: CASRQGRVGAFF
cdr3_nt: TGTGCCAGCAGACAGGGCCGGGTTGGAGCTTTCTTT

d_call: .
v_call: TRBV19
clone_size: .
j_call: TRBJ2-1
cdr3_aa: CASSIRDYLGAEQFF
cdr3_nt: TGTGCCAGTAGTATCCGAGACTACCTCGGGGCTGAGCAGTTCTTC

d_call: TRBD1
v_call: TRBV2
clone_size: many
j_call: TRBJ2-5
cdr3_aa: CASGQGNQETQYF
cdr3_nt: TGTGCCAGCGGACAGGGAAACCAAGAGACCCAGTACTTC

d_call: .
v_call: TRBV5-4
clone_size: .
j_call: TRBJ1-4
cdr3_aa: CASSHKFDRTTNEKLFF
cdr3_nt: TGTGCCAGCAGCCATAAATTTGACAGGACAACTAATGAAAAACTGTTTTTT

d_call: .
v_call: TRBV4-1
clone_size: .
j_call: TRBJ1-5
cdr3_aa: CASSQSVEAHSNQPQHF
cdr3_nt: TGCGCCAGCAGCCAAAGCGTGGAGGCTCATAGCAATCAGCCCCAGCATTTT

d_call: .
v_call: TRBV4-2
clone_size: many
j_call: TRBJ2-1
cdr3_aa: CASSLSSVYNEQFF
cdr3_nt: TGTGCCAGCAGCCTATCTAGCGTCTACAATGAGCAGTTCTTC

d_call: .
v_call: TRBV10-3
clone_size: .
j_call: TRBJ2-3
cdr3_aa: CAISTTRIGSDTQYF
cdr3_nt: TGTGCCATCAGTACGACTAGAATCGGCTCAGATACGCAGTATTTT

d_call: .
v_call: TRBV6-5
clone_size: few
j_call: TRBJ1-2
cdr3_aa: CASSYSLVTGVNGYTF
cdr3_nt: TGTGCCAGCAGTTACTCCTTGGTGACAGGCGTAAATGGCTACACCTTC

d_call: .
v_call: TRBV6-1
clone_size: .
j_call: TRBJ2-3
cdr3_aa: CASSQSTDTQYF
cdr3_nt: TGTGCCAGCAGTCAGAGCACAGATACGCAGTATTTT

d_call: .
v_call: TRBV7-3
clone_size: .
j_call: TRBJ2-5
cdr3_aa: CASSFSRQETQYF
cdr3_nt: TGTGCCAGCAGCTTCTCCAGGCAAGAGACCCAGTACTTC

d_call: TRBD2
v_call: TRBV11-2
clone_size: once
j_call: TRBJ2-7
cdr3_aa: CASSSIAGGPGEQYF
cdr3_nt: TGTGCCAGCAGCTCCATAGCGGGAGGGCCGGGTGAGCAGTACTTC

d_call: TRBD1
v_call: TRBV7-2
clone_size: .
j_call: TRBJ2-7
cdr3_aa: CASSLARTGHEQYF
cdr3_nt: TGTGCCAGCAGCTTAGCCCGGACAGGCCACGAGCAGTACTTC

d_call: .
v_call: TRBV2
clone_size: .
j_call: TRBJ1-1
cdr3_aa: CASRQEVNTEAFF
cdr3_nt: TGTGCCAGCAGGCAAGAGGTGAACACTGAAGCCTTCTTT

d_call: TRBD1
v_call: TRBV6-5
clone_size: once
j_call: TRBJ1-1
cdr3_aa: CASSLGRGLLWTEAFF
cdr3_nt: TGTGCCAGCAGTTTGGGCAGGGGGCTTCTATGGACTGAAGCTTTCTTT

d_call: .
v_call: TRBV19
clone_size: .
j_call: TRBJ1-5
cdr3_aa: CATRGGGRGQPQHF
cdr3_nt: TGTGCCACCCGCGGGGGGGGCCGAGGTCAGCCCCAGCATTTT

d_call: TRBD2
v_call: TRBV7-3
clone_size: .
j_call: TRBJ2-3
cdr3_aa: CASSSRDYSGPDTQYF
cdr3_nt: TGTGCCAGCAGCTCCAGGGACTATTCGGGTCCAGATACGCAGTATTTT

d_call: .
v_call: TRBV7-9
clone_size: .
j_call: TRBJ2-7
cdr3_aa: CASSRDGSYEQYF
cdr3_nt: TGTGCCAGCAGCCGAGACGGGTCCTACGAGCAGTACTTC

d_call: .
v_call: TRBV28
clone_size: .
j_call: TRBJ1-1
cdr3_aa: CASSFVVGGALSNKAFF
cdr3_nt: TGTGCCAGCAGTTTTGTCGTAGGGGGTGCGCTGAGCAACAAAGCTTTCTTT

d_call: TRBD1
v_call: TRBV2
clone_size: .
j_call: TRBJ2-1
cdr3_aa: CASSGQGRGEQFF
cdr3_nt: TGTGCCAGCAGTGGACAGGGTCGAGGTGAGCAGTTCTTC

d_call: .
v_call: TRBV7-9
clone_size: .
j_call: TRBJ1-5
cdr3_aa: CASSRGSGASNQPQHF
cdr3_nt: TGTGCCAGCAGCCGCGGATCCGGCGCTAGCAATCAGCCCCAGCATTTT

d_call: .
v_call: TRBV11-2
clone_size: .
j_call: TRBJ2-7
cdr3_aa: CASSSRDEQYF
cdr3_nt: TGTGCCAGCAGCTCCCGGGACGAGCAGTACTTC

d_call: TRBD1
v_call: TRBV9
clone_size: .
j_call: TRBJ1-2
cdr3_aa: CASSEQGQNIYGYTF
cdr3_nt: TGTGCCAGCAGCGAGCAGGGACAGAACATCTATGGCTACACCTTC

d_call: .
v_call: TRBV30
clone_size: many
j_call: TRBJ2-4
cdr3_aa: CAWSAGTIAKNIQYF
cdr3_nt: TGTGCCTGGAGTGCCGGGACGATAGCCAAAAACATTCAGTACTTC

d_call: .
v_call: TRBV5-1
clone_size: .
j_call: TRBJ2-3
cdr3_aa: CASSLNSVSTDTQYF
cdr3_nt: TGCGCCAGCAGCCTAAATAGCGTTAGCACAGATACGCAGTATTTT

d_call: .
v_call: TRBV5-8
clone_size: .
j_call: TRBJ2-7
cdr3_aa: CASSTHRDAYEQYF
cdr3_nt: TGTGCCAGCAGCACCCACAGGGACGCCTACGAGCAGTACTTC

d_call: .
v_call: TRBV5-1
clone_size: many
j_call: TRBJ2-3
cdr3_aa: CASSLEGTDTQYF
cdr3_nt: TGCGCCAGCAGCTTGGAGGGGACAGATACGCAGTATTTT

d_call: .
v_call: TRBV28
clone_size: .
j_call: TRBJ1-4
cdr3_aa: CASSRSAGVWEKLFF
cdr3_nt: TGTGCCAGCAGCAGGTCGGCAGGGGTATGGGAAAAACTGTTTTTT

d_call: TRBD2
v_call: TRBV7-3
clone_size: .
j_call: TRBJ2-1
cdr3_aa: CASSLTSGVYNEQFF
cdr3_nt: TGTGCCAGCAGCCTCACTAGCGGGGTATACAATGAGCAGTTCTTC

d_call: TRBD2
v_call: TRBV6-4
clone_size: .
j_call: TRBJ2-1
cdr3_aa: CASSPRLAGNNEQFF
cdr3_nt: TGTGCCAGCAGTCCACGACTAGCGGGAAATAATGAGCAGTTCTTC

d_call: .
v_call: TRBV7-8
clone_size: .
j_call: TRBJ2-7
cdr3_aa: CASSLFSGPTTYEQYF
cdr3_nt: TGTGCCAGCAGCTTATTTTCGGGACCGACGACCTACGAGCAGTACTTC

d_call: .
v_call: TRBV6-1
clone_size: .
j_call: TRBJ2-2
cdr3_aa: CASSDWGRGTGELFF
cdr3_nt: TGTGCCAGCAGTGACTGGGGTAGGGGCACCGGGGAGCTGTTTTTT

d_call: .
v_call: TRBV5-1
clone_size: .
j_call: TRBJ1-1
cdr3_aa: CASSLLGDSTEAFF
cdr3_nt: TGCGCCAGCAGCTTGTTGGGGGACTCTACTGAAGCTTTCTTT

d_call: .
v_call: TRBV9
clone_size: .
j_call: TRBJ2-7
cdr3_aa: CASSLRGGATYEQYF
cdr3_nt: TGTGCCAGCAGCCTGAGGGGGGGAGCTACCTACGAGCAGTACTTC

d_call: .
v_call: TRBV6-1
clone_size: .
j_call: TRBJ1-2
cdr3_aa: CASSESWGNYGYTF
cdr3_nt: TGTGCCAGCAGTGAATCGTGGGGGAACTATGGCTACACCTTC

d_call: .
v_call: TRBV20-1
clone_size: .
j_call: TRBJ2-7
cdr3_aa: CSAPGWGEQYF
cdr3_nt: TGCAGTGCCCCAGGATGGGGCGAGCAGTACTTC

d_call: TRBD2
v_call: TRBV7-9
clone_size: .
j_call: TRBJ2-1
cdr3_aa: CASSTQLAGGPGEQFF
cdr3_nt: TGTGCCAGCAGCACCCAACTAGCGGGAGGGCCAGGTGAGCAGTTCTTC

d_call: .
v_call: TRBV30
clone_size: .
j_call: TRBJ1-4
cdr3_aa: CAWSVPWGERTNEKLFF
cdr3_nt: TGTGCCTGGAGTGTACCGTGGGGTGAGAGGACTAATGAAAAACTGTTTTTT

d_call: TRBD1
v_call: TRBV7-3
clone_size: once
j_call: TRBJ2-5
cdr3_aa: CASSRTGGEDVQYF
cdr3_nt: TGTGCCAGCAGCCGGACAGGGGGAGAGGATGTCCAGTACTTC

d_call: TRBD1
v_call: TRBV29-1
clone_size: .
j_call: TRBJ1-1
cdr3_aa: CSVVQARGGTEAFF
cdr3_nt: TGCAGCGTTGTACAGGCCAGGGGGGGAACTGAAGCTTTCTTT

d_call: .
v_call: TRBV18
clone_size: .
j_call: TRBJ1-1
cdr3_aa: CASSPPSVNTEAFF
cdr3_nt: TGTGCCAGCTCACCACCATCGGTTAACACTGAAGCTTTCTTT

d_call: TRBD1
v_call: TRBV5-1
clone_size: once
j_call: TRBJ2-1
cdr3_aa: CASSLGGTGKENEQFF
cdr3_nt: TGCGCCAGCAGCCTTGGGGGGACAGGGAAGGAGAATGAGCAGTTCTTC

d_call: .
v_call: TRBV4-1
clone_size: .
j_call: TRBJ2-2
cdr3_aa: CASSQDRRNTGELFF
cdr3_nt: TGCGCCAGCAGCCAAGATCGCCGAAACACCGGGGAGCTGTTTTTT

d_call: .
v_call: TRBV6-6
clone_size: .
j_call: TRBJ2-7
cdr3_aa: CASIYDPAGLYEQYF
cdr3_nt: TGTGCCAGCATTTACGACCCAGCGGGCCTCTACGAGCAGTACTTC

d_call: .
v_call: TRBV7-8
clone_size: .
j_call: TRBJ2-1
cdr3_aa: CAAQDTYNEQFF
cdr3_nt: TGTGCCGCCCAGGATACCTACAATGAGCAGTTCTTC

d_call: .
v_call: TRBV28
clone_size: .
j_call: TRBJ2-3
cdr3_aa: CASSTPVQADTQYF
cdr3_nt: TGTGCCAGCAGTACCCCCGTCCAGGCAGATACGCAGTATTTT

d_call: TRBD2
v_call: TRBV15
clone_size: .
j_call: TRBJ2-3
cdr3_aa: CATQGGEGPDTQYF
cdr3_nt: TGTGCCACCCAAGGCGGGGAGGGCCCAGATACGCAGTATTTT

d_call: .
v_call: TRBV4-2
clone_size: once
j_call: TRBJ2-1
cdr3_aa: CASSQAQGGRNEQFF
cdr3_nt: TGTGCCAGCAGCCAAGCCCAGGGGGGTCGGAATGAGCAGTTCTTC

d_call: TRBD1
v_call: TRBV19
clone_size: .
j_call: TRBJ1-5
cdr3_aa: CASSPRQGAPNQPQHF
cdr3_nt: TGTGCCAGTAGTCCTAGACAGGGGGCTCCTAATCAGCCCCAGCATTTT

d_call: .
v_call: TRBV7-9
clone_size: .
j_call: TRBJ1-2
cdr3_aa: CASSSTTWGHYGYTF
cdr3_nt: TGTGCCAGCAGCTCCACGACATGGGGACACTATGGCTACACCTTC

d_call: .
v_call: TRBV29-1
clone_size: .
j_call: TRBJ1-1
cdr3_aa: CSAVGILMNTEAFF
cdr3_nt: TGCAGCGCGGTAGGCATCTTAATGAACACTGAAGCTTTCTTT

d_call: .
v_call: TRBV5-1
clone_size: .
j_call: TRBJ2-3
cdr3_aa: CASSLVSSGDTQYF
cdr3_nt: TGCGCCAGCAGCTTGGTTTCATCGGGGGATACGCAGTATTTT

d_call: .
v_call: TRBV6-5
clone_size: few
j_call: TRBJ1-1
cdr3_aa: CASSSWDTEAFF
cdr3_nt: TGTGCCAGCAGCTCTTGGGACACTGAAGCTTTCTTT

d_call: .
v_call: TRBV5-1
clone_size: .
j_call: TRBJ1-1
cdr3_aa: CASSLARMNTEAFF
cdr3_nt: TGCGCCAGCAGCTTGGCCCGTATGAACACTGAAGCTTTCTTT